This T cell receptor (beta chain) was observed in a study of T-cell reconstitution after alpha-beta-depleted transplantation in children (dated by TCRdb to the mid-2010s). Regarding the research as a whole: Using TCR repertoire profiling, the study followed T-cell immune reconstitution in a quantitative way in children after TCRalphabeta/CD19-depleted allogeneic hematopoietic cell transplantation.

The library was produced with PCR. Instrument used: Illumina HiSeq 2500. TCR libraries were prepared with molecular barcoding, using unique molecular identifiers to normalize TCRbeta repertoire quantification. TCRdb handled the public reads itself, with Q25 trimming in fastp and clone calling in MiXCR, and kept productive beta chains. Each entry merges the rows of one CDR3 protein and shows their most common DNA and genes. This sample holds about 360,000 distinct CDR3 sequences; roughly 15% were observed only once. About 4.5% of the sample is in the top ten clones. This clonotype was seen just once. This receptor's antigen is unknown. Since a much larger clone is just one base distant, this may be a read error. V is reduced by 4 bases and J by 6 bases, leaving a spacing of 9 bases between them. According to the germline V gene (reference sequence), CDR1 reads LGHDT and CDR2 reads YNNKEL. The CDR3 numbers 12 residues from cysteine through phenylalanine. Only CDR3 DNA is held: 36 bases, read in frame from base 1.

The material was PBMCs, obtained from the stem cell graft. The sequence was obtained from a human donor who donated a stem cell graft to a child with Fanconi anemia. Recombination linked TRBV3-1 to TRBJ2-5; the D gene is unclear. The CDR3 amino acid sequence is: CASSRRVKTQYF. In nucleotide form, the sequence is TGTGCCAGCAGCCGCAGAGTGAAGACCCAGTACTTC.